This T cell receptor beta chain was sequenced for a study of tumor-infiltrating lymphocytes in primary liver carcinoma. Constant-region priming of 500 ng total RNA yielded TCR beta cDNA. Libraries covering TCR beta were generated through three nested multiplex PCR rounds (using a slightly modified ARM-PCR). The two initial PCR rounds, about 9 cycles each, used TRBV1-TRBV30 forward and C-beta reverse primers. TCRdb reprocessed the multiplex PCR reads via MiXCR and lists one record per CDR3 protein. The sample lists a few hundred thousand distinct CDR3 sequences; 50% to 75% were seen once. Germline values: CDR1 MNHEY, CDR2 SVGEGT. V shed 0 bases, J shed 5 bases, and the junction held 8 bases outside the gene matches. This CDR3 is built from 16 residues. Extraction also yielded germline DNA, while blood RNA was obtained from unsorted whole blood.

The sample taken for sequencing was peripheral blood. The rearrangement uses TRBV6-2 or TRBV6-3 and TRBJ2-7; 9 bases match TRBD2. The clonotype comes from a woman aged 25 to 45 with primary liver carcinoma and hepatitis B virus infection. CDR3 sequence reads: CASSYSNRLAGNEQYF. The DNA of the CDR3 is TGTGCCAGCAGTTACTCGAATCGGCTAGCGGGAAACGAGCAGTACTTC.